This TCR beta chain came from a study of early T cells in non-severe SARS-CoV-2 infection. Via MiXCR, TCRdb re-called the 5' RACE reads, giving one row per CDR3 protein. The sample lists about 30,000 distinct CDR3 sequences; 5.4% were seen once. This CDR3 has 14 amino acids. Trimming cost V 2 bases and J 3 bases, with 7 bases left between them. Germline loops: CDR1 SEHNR, CDR2 FQNEAQ (reference sequence). V gene TRBV7-9 combines with J gene TRBJ2-2; no definite D call. The sequence came from an adult who was a healthcare worker with PCR-confirmed SARS-CoV-2 infection or an uninfected control (not recorded which). The specimen was whole blood. CDR3 sequence reads: CASSLRLDTGELFF. CDR3 DNA sequence: TGTGCCAGCAGCTTACGGCTCGACACCGGGGAGCTGTTTTTT. Using reference TRBV7-9 and TRBJ2-2 for the parts outside the CDR3, the full variable domain is DTGVSQNPRHKITKRGQNVTFRCDPISEHNRLYWYRQTLGQGPEFLTYFQNEAQLEKSRLLSDRFSAERPKGSFSTLEIQRTEQGDSAMYLCASSLRLDTGELFFGEGSRLTVL.